The 14 T cell receptor beta chains presented below share a single source sample, sequenced in a study of T cell responses to AZD1222 COVID-19 vaccine. Some clones are missing from TCRdb's copy, which holds only in-frame ones; the method was immunoSEQ multiplex PCR. Of some 120,000 clones listed, approximately 89% are singletons. The source material was peripheral blood, sampled on day 0 of AZD1222 vaccination. The receptors derive from an adult in good health.

This clone was seen once. V gene TRBV27 combines with J gene TRBJ1-6; D might be TRBD1 (5 bases). This CDR3 is 14 amino acids long. CDR1 is MNHEY and CDR2 is SMNVEV in the germline V gene (reference sequence). V shed 3 bases and J shed 6 bases, with 9 bases lying between them. This CDR3 is CASSFPQGNSPLHF. The CDR3 DNA follows: TGTGCCAGCAGTTTTCCCCAGGGTAATTCACCCCTCCACTTT.

The rearrangement joins TRBV7-2 to TRBJ2-7, with D uncertain. V lost 3 bases, J lost 6 bases, and 15 bases lay in between. Germline-derived CDR1 and CDR2 are SGHTA and FQGNSA. The CDR3 loop spans 14 amino acids. The CDR3 loop reads CASSFIPVLSEQYF. Here the CDR3 DNA reads TGTGCCAGCAGCTTCATCCCGGTTCTATCCGAGCAGTACTTC.

The chain has TRBV6-5 and TRBJ2-6; D is unclear. The V and J ends lost 9 bases and 0 bases respectively, with 9 bases between them. Looked up from germline, CDR1 is MNHEY and CDR2 is SVGAGI. This CDR3 is 14 amino acids long. The DNA of the CDR3 is TGTGCCAGTTTACTGGGCTCTGGGGCCAACGTCCTGACTTTC. This encodes CASLLGSGANVLTF.

J is TRBJ2-3 and V is TRBV2, with TRBD2 matching over 8 bases. Germline V gene data show CDR1 as SNHLY and CDR2 as FYNNEI. The J segment lost 0 bases and the V segment lost 11 bases, leaving 7 bases of the junction unmatched. The CDR3 consists of 14 residues. The CDR3 reads CAGRGGRSTDTQYF. In DNA form, the CDR3 reads TGTGCCGGACGGGGGGGGCGAAGCACAGATACGCAGTATTTT.

The rearrangement links TRBV10-3 to TRBJ1-2; D uncertain. The CDR3 sequence is 15 residues long. Looked up from germline, CDR1 is ENHRY and CDR2 is SYGVKD. V lost 5 bases, J lost 3 bases, and 16 bases lay in between. CDR3 loop: CAISPSEGRDYGYTF. Here the CDR3 DNA reads TGTGCCATCAGTCCCTCGGAGGGTCGGGACTATGGCTACACCTTC.

The chain uses TRBV6-5 and TRBJ1-1; D remains unclear. Germline values: CDR1 MNHEY, CDR2 SVGAGI. V gave up 8 bases and J gave up 0 bases, with 10 bases separating them. There are 13 residues in the CDR3. The CDR3 reads CASGGPLNTEAFF. The CDR3 nucleotides read TGTGCCAGCGGCGGACCCTTGAACACTGAAGCTTTCTTT.

This clone was counted once. In DNA form, the CDR3 reads TGTGCCAGCAGCCAGGCAGTCTCTTCACCCCTCCACTTT. It encodes CASSQAVSSPLHF. V and J are TRBV3-1 (or the pseudogene TRBV3-2) and TRBJ1-6, with unresolved D. V gave up 3 bases and J gave up 9 bases, with 9 bases separating them. In germline, CDR1 is LGHDT, CDR2 YNNKEL (reference sequence). The CDR3 covers 13 residues.

The chain uses TRBV6-2 or TRBV6-3 and TRBJ1-2; a possible D gene is TRBD1 (5 bases). Germline V gene sequence: CDR1 MNHEY, CDR2 SVGEGT. Trimming pared 5 bases from V and 7 bases from J, leaving 11 bases between. The CDR3 length is 12 residues. The CDR3 DNA reads TGTGCCAGCAGTAGTTGGGGGACTGGCTACACCTTC. Protein sequence: CASSSWGTGYTF.

The CDR3 nucleotides read TGTGCCAGCAGCCAAACAGGGGCAGAGACCCAGTACTTC. Protein sequence: CASSQTGAETQYF. The chain couples TRBV3-1 (or the pseudogene TRBV3-2) to TRBJ2-5; 7 bases fit TRBD1. The CDR3 is made up of 13 amino acids. Germline V gene data show CDR1 as LGHDT and CDR2 as YNNKEL (reference sequence). V was pared by 2 bases and J by 4 bases, with 1 base of the junction left unmatched.

A single count supports this clone. This rearrangement joins TRBV28 to TRBJ1-1; a possible D gene is TRBD1 (6 bases). Trimming removed 6 bases at V and 3 bases at J, with 17 bases between. Germline lookup yields CDR1 MDHEN and CDR2 SYDVKM. CDR3 size: 15 residues. Here the CDR3 reads CASSRGGAGDTEAFF. CDR3 nucleotides: TGTGCCAGCAGCCGGGGGGGGGCTGGGGACACTGAAGCTTTCTTT.

This clone was seen a few times. The sample carries other DNA sequences with the same CDR3. The V gene is TRBV12-3 or TRBV12-4, the J gene TRBJ1-4, with D possibly TRBD1 on 5 matching bases. The CDR3 consists of 12 residues. Trimming removed 5 bases at V and 8 bases at J, with 9 bases between. CDR3 residues: CASSPDREKLFF. CDR3 DNA sequence: TGTGCCAGCAGTCCCGACAGAGAAAAACTGTTTTTT.

The chain couples TRBV4-1 to TRBJ1-4; D remains unclear. V was trimmed by 0 bases and J by 8 bases, leaving 13 bases between them. This CDR3 is built from 15 residues. The germline CDR1 and CDR2 sequences are MGHRA and YSYEKL. In DNA, the CDR3 is TGCGCCAGCAGCCAAGATGGGCAGCTCTGGGAAAAACTGTTTTTT. Amino acids: CASSQDGQLWEKLFF.

This chain links TRBV18 with TRBJ2-7; perhaps D is TRBD1 or TRBD2 (5 bases each). CDR3 size: 14 residues. V was cut by 2 bases and J by 4 bases, with 12 bases left in between. CDR1 is KGHSH and CDR2 is LQKENI in the germline V gene. The CDR3 reads CASSPGDVGYEQYF. The CDR3 nucleotides read TGTGCCAGCTCACCAGGGGACGTGGGGTACGAGCAGTACTTC.

This chain connects TRBV6-5 to TRBJ2-1; TRBD1 matches at 7 bases. V lost 4 bases and J lost 0; bases outside the gene matches: 3. The V gene's germline CDR1 is MNHEY and CDR2 SVGAGI. The CDR3 extends over 15 amino acids. CDR3 region: CASSLTGTSYNEQFF. The CDR3 DNA follows: TGTGCCAGCAGTTTGACAGGGACCTCCTACAATGAGCAGTTCTTC.